A single sample is the source of the 29 T cell receptor beta chains below, sequenced in a study of T cell responses to AZD1222 COVID-19 vaccine. The data were produced by immunoSEQ multiplex PCR, yet TCRdb's version contains in-frame clones alone and is incomplete. The repertoire consists of approximately 100,000 clones, with roughly 91% occurring once and the leading ten covering 6.5% to 10%. Sequences were derived from peripheral blood, sampled 28 days after the second AZD1222 dose. Source of these receptors: an adult who received the AZD1222 COVID-19 vaccine.

The table lists this clone with a count of one. The rearrangement uses TRBV5-4 and TRBJ2-3; no reliable D call. The CDR3 is 14 residues long. V shed 4 bases and J shed 1 base, with 10 bases lying between them. Germline V lookup: CDR1 SGHNT, CDR2 YYREEE (reference sequence). The CDR3 bases are TGTGCCAGCAGCCAACCCTCGGGCACAGATACGCAGTATTTT. This translates into CASSQPSGTDTQYF.

The gene calls are TRBV11-2 and TRBJ1-2; weak D call: TRBD1 (5 bases). The V end was cut by 1 base, the J end by 1 base, with 16 bases between. The V gene's germline CDR1 is SGHAT and CDR2 FQNNGV. The CDR3 contains 17 residues. Here the CDR3 DNA reads TGTGCCAGCAGCTTAGTCCCTGGGGGGAGATATAACTATGGCTACACCTTC. Encoded protein: CASSLVPGGRYNYGYTF.

The chain is built from TRBV6-5 and TRBJ1-5, with TRBD1 matching 9 bases. CDR1 and CDR2 from the germline V gene are MNHEY and SVGAGI. This CDR3 contains 15 residues. The V gene end was trimmed by 6 bases and the J gene end by 1 base; junction bases not matched to a gene: 4. CDR3 DNA: TGTGCCAGCAGCGGGACAGGGAACAGCAATCAGCCCCAGCATTTT. It encodes CASSGTGNSNQPQHF.

This chain uses TRBV19 with TRBJ1-6, with D unclear. The V and J ends lost 3 bases and 7 bases respectively, with 7 bases between them. The CDR3 is 13 amino acids. Germline loops: CDR1 LNHDA, CDR2 SQIVND (reference sequence). CDR3 residues: CASSIRVNSPLHF. The CDR3 region has the DNA TGTGCCAGTAGTATCCGGGTGAATTCACCCCTCCACTTT.

The rearrangement uses TRBV3-1 (or the pseudogene TRBV3-2) and TRBJ2-5, with 7 nucleotides matching TRBD1. J gave up 2 bases and V 1 base, and 10 bases lay outside the gene matches. The germline V gene has CDR1 LGHDT and CDR2 YNNKEL (reference sequence). The CDR3 consists of 17 residues. CDR3 sequence (DNA): TGTGCCAGCAGCCAAGTTTTTGACAGGGCGATACAAGAGACCCAGTACTTC. As protein: CASSQVFDRAIQETQYF.

The V call is TRBV10-3, the J call TRBJ2-1, with unresolved D. V was clipped by 4 bases and J by 5 bases, with 6 bases between them. The CDR3 consists of 12 residues. The germline V gene encodes CDR1 ENHRY and CDR2 SYGVKD. The CDR3 region has the DNA TGTGCCATCAGTGCCCGGGACAATGAGCAGTTCTTC. This sequence encodes CAISARDNEQFF.

This sequence joins TRBV28 and TRBJ2-1; possibly TRBD1 for D (6 bases). This CDR3 is built from 15 residues. The germline V gene encodes CDR1 MDHEN and CDR2 SYDVKM. V shed 8 bases and J shed 6 bases, with 20 bases lying between them. DNA of the CDR3: TGTGCCAGCCTCCCTCTGACAGGCCCGGGCAATGAGCAGTTCTTC. It encodes CASLPLTGPGNEQFF.

The chain recombines TRBV6-5 with TRBJ1-2; 11 bases are shared with TRBD1. Looked up from germline, CDR1 is MNHEY and CDR2 is SVGAGI. The junction had 9 bases not matched to a gene; V was cut back by 10 bases and J by 2 bases. The length of the CDR3 is 15 residues. CDR3 region: CATRTGGAKNYGYTF. For the CDR3, the DNA is TGTGCCACAAGGACAGGGGGCGCGAAGAACTATGGCTACACCTTC.

J is TRBJ2-5 and V is TRBV5-5; a weak D match, TRBD2 (5 bases). The V end lost 0 bases, the J end lost 1 base, and 10 bases lay between the germline ends. This CDR3 is built from 15 residues. Germline assignment: CDR1 SGHKS and CDR2 YYEKEE (reference sequence). The CDR3 nucleotides are TGTGCCAGCAGCTTGGTGGCGCGGGCCCAAGAGACCCAGTACTTC. It codes for CASSLVARAQETQYF.

The V call is TRBV6-2 or TRBV6-3, the J call TRBJ1-6, with D uncertain. V lost 2 bases and J 17 bases, leaving 16 bases between the germline ends. This CDR3 has 13 amino acids. The germline V gene has CDR1 MNHEY and CDR2 SVGEGT. The CDR3 protein is CASSYNPGYYVHF. The CDR3 DNA reads TGTGCCAGCAGTTACAATCCAGGATATTATGTCCACTTT.

This rearrangement joins TRBV2 to TRBJ1-4; D is undetermined. The CDR3 has 12 amino acids. Per germline, CDR1 SNHLY and CDR2 FYNNEI. Trimming pared 6 bases from V and 5 bases from J, leaving 7 bases between. CDR3 nucleotide sequence: TGTGCCAGCAGAAGGATGAATGAAAAACTGTTTTTT. It is translated as CASRRMNEKLFF.

This clone was recorded only once. V is TRBV7-2 and J is TRBJ1-6; D perhaps matches TRBD1 (6 bases). V was cut by 3 bases and J by 5 bases, with 11 bases left in between. The CDR3 extends over 15 amino acids. Germline values: CDR1 SGHTA, CDR2 FQGNSA. The CDR3 loop reads CASSLQGPDNSPLHF. Here the CDR3 DNA reads TGTGCCAGCAGCTTGCAGGGGCCTGATAATTCACCCCTCCACTTT.

The chain couples TRBV18 to TRBJ2-1; 8 bases match TRBD2. Losses at the gene ends were 0 bases for V and 5 bases for J; bases not matched to a gene: 9. This CDR3 has 17 residues. Germline V gene sequence: CDR1 KGHSH, CDR2 LQKENI. The CDR3 region has the DNA TGTGCCAGCTCACCACCCACCGGACTAGCCCGTAACAATGAGCAGTTCTTC. This translates into CASSPPTGLARNNEQFF.

This clone was seen just once. The V and J genes are TRBV12-3 or TRBV12-4 and TRBJ2-7, with D maybe TRBD1 (5 bases). The V end lost 7 bases, the J end lost 7 bases, and 17 bases lay between the germline ends. The CDR3 runs 13 residues. CDR3 bases: TGTGCCAGCACTGTCTCAGGGTCGGGTGAGCAGTACTTC. The encoded protein is CASTVSGSGEQYF.

This chain links TRBV10-2 with TRBJ2-7; no definite D call. The germline CDR1 and CDR2 sequences are WSHSY and SAAADI. CDR3 length: 13 residues. Trimming stripped 0 bases from V and 7 bases from J, with 10 bases between. CDR3 amino acids: CASSESMKREQYF. The CDR3 nucleotides are TGCGCCAGCAGTGAGTCGATGAAAAGGGAGCAGTACTTC.

The J gene is TRBJ2-6, the V gene TRBV5-1; D not certain. V was clipped by 3 bases and J by 4 bases, with 11 bases between them. The CDR3 loop spans 15 amino acids. Looked up from germline, CDR1 is SGHRS and CDR2 is YFSETQ. The CDR3 DNA sequence: TGCGCCAGCAGCTATGCTACAGCAGGGGCCAACGTCCTGACTTTC. This gives the protein CASSYATAGANVLTF.

This clone was seen a few times. V and J are TRBV10-1 and TRBJ2-7; D unresolved. The V end lost 11 bases, the J end lost 6 bases, and 20 bases lay between the germline ends. The CDR3 extends over 13 amino acids. Per germline, CDR1 WNHNN and CDR2 SYGVQD (reference sequence). The CDR3 protein is CASEVGSLSEQYF. The DNA for the CDR3 is TGCGCCTCCGAGGTGGGGTCTCTCTCCGAGCAGTACTTC.

The chain employs TRBV5-4 and TRBJ2-1; TRBD2 matches at 13 bases. Unmatched junction bases numbered 6, after V lost 2 bases and J lost 4 bases. The CDR3 is 17 amino acids. The germline gives CDR1 SGHNT, CDR2 YYREEE (reference sequence). The CDR3: CASSFTSGGAIYNEQFF. Here the CDR3 DNA reads TGTGCCAGCAGCTTTACTAGCGGGGGGGCAATATACAATGAGCAGTTCTTC.

J is TRBJ1-1 and V is TRBV6-5; possible D gene TRBD1, 5 bases. The CDR3 consists of 13 residues. The V gene's germline CDR1 is MNHEY and CDR2 SVGAGI. With 2 bases removed from V and 5 bases from J, the gap between germline ends came to 9 bases. As DNA, the CDR3 is TGTGCCAGCAGTTACGAAGAGGGGACTGAAGCTTTCTTT. Translated: CASSYEEGTEAFF.

The chain is built from TRBV14 and TRBJ2-7; D perhaps matches TRBD1 (6 bases). Germline V gene lookup returns CDR1 SGHDN and CDR2 FVKESK. The CDR3 spans 15 residues. Between the trimmed V and J ends, which lost 4 bases and 0 bases, there was a span of 13 bases. The CDR3 sequence: CASSPLQGPSYEQYF. As DNA, the CDR3 is TGTGCCAGCAGCCCCCTCCAGGGGCCCTCCTACGAGCAGTACTTC.

The chain uses TRBV4-3 and TRBJ2-2; TRBD1 matches 10 bases. This CDR3 region has 17 residues. J gave up 2 bases and V 4 bases, and 7 bases lay outside the gene matches. Germline lookup yields CDR1 LGHNA and CDR2 YSLEER. The CDR3 protein is CASSRLGQGGNTGELFF. DNA for the CDR3: TGCGCCAGCAGCCGTCTCGGACAGGGGGGAAACACCGGGGAGCTGTTTTTT.

V is TRBV5-1 and J is TRBJ1-2; D is unclear. The CDR3 runs to 14 residues. Trimming took 3 bases from V and 4 from J, leaving 13 bases between them. Germline V lookup: CDR1 SGHRS, CDR2 YFSETQ. CDR3 DNA sequence: TGCGCCAGCAGCTCGACGGGGTCCTCCTATGGCTACACCTTC. It translates to CASSSTGSSYGYTF.

This chain connects TRBV6-5 to TRBJ2-7, with 8 bases aligning to TRBD1. Germline values: CDR1 MNHEY, CDR2 SVGAGI. V lost 4 bases, J lost 2 bases, and 7 bases stayed unmatched. There are 15 residues in the CDR3. CDR3 nucleotide sequence: TGTGCCAGCAGTTCCCCAGGGGGCTTGACCTACGAGCAGTACTTC. Translated: CASSSPGGLTYEQYF.

The V call is TRBV6-5, the J call TRBJ1-4; 10 bases map to TRBD1. From germline, CDR1 is MNHEY and CDR2 SVGAGI. Unmatched junction bases numbered 5, after V lost 3 bases and J lost 7 bases. The CDR3 has 15 amino acids. CDR3 sequence (DNA): TGTGCCAGCAGTTATGGGGACAGGGGAACTGAAAAACTGTTTTTT. Its protein product is CASSYGDRGTEKLFF.

The chain carries TRBV3-1 (or the pseudogene TRBV3-2) and TRBJ1-4; weak D call: TRBD1 (5 bases). The germline V gene encodes CDR1 LGHDT and CDR2 YNNKEL (reference sequence). V lost 4 bases and J 1 base, leaving 13 bases between the germline ends. The CDR3 is 16 amino acids. The chain's CDR3 is CASSLGPPGTNEKLFF. In nucleotides, the CDR3 is TGTGCCAGCAGCCTGGGACCACCTGGAACTAATGAAAAACTGTTTTTT.

The CDR3 nucleotides read TGTGCCAGCAGCTTAGGACAGGTTAGTGAGCAGTTCTTC. Translated, it gives CASSLGQVSEQFF. The genes are TRBV11-2 and TRBJ2-1, with a possible D match to TRBD1 (6 bases). CDR1 and CDR2 from the germline V gene are SGHAT and FQNNGV. The V end was cut by 1 base, the J end by 9 bases, with 10 bases between. CDR3 length equals 13 residues.

The rearrangement links TRBV25-1 to TRBJ2-7; TRBD1 aligns across 9 bases. The CDR3 runs 15 residues. Germline lookup yields CDR1 MGHDK and CDR2 SYGVNS. J gave up 2 bases and V 3 bases, and 5 bases lay outside the gene matches. CDR3 residues: CASSDPGQGTYEQYF. In DNA, the CDR3 is TGTGCCAGCAGTGATCCGGGACAGGGAACCTACGAGCAGTACTTC.

The J gene is TRBJ1-6, the V gene TRBV6-5; D remains unclear. The CDR3 is made up of 15 amino acids. The V gene lost 2 bases and the J gene lost 9 bases, with 14 bases spanning the gap. Germline V CDR1 and CDR2: MNHEY, SVGAGI. CDR3: CASSYLETALSPLHF. For the CDR3, the DNA is TGTGCCAGCAGTTACCTCGAGACCGCGCTTTCACCCCTCCACTTT.

The chain recombines TRBV7-2 with TRBJ2-3, with D unclear. CDR3 length equals 12 residues. Germline V gene data show CDR1 as SGHTA and CDR2 as FQGNSA. Trimming left V 1 base short and J 7 bases short, with 6 bases between. The CDR3 nucleotides read TGTGCCAGCAGCTTAGAACGATATACGCAGTATTTT. Translation gives CASSLERYTQYF.